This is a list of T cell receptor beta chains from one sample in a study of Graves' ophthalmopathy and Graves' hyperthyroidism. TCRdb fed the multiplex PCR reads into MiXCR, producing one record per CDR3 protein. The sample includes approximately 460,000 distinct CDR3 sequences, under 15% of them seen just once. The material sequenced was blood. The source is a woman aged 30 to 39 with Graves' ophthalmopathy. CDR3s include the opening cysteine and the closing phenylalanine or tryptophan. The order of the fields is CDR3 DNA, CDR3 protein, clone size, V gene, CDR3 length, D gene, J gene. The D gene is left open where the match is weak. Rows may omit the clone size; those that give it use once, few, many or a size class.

TGTGCCAGCACCCTTGGGGAAGGTCTTGGTGAAGCTTTCTTT CASTLGEGLGEAFF many TRBV6-5 14 - TRBJ1-1
TGTGCCAGCAGATTCGGGGGGGACATGGCCCAGTACTTC CASRFGGDMAQYF many TRBV12-3/TRBV12-4 13 TRBD2 TRBJ2-5
TGTGCCAACAGCCCGACAGGGGGTGTTGAGACCCAGTACTTC CANSPTGGVETQYF - TRBV7-3 14 TRBD1 TRBJ2-5
TGTGCCAGCAGCTTAAGGGGTCGGGCTTTCTTT CASSLRGRAFF few TRBV7-9 11 - TRBJ1-1
TGTGCCAGCAGCAGAACCCGGGGGGGCCGAGAGACCCAGTACTTC CASSRTRGGRETQYF - TRBV7-9 15 TRBD2 TRBJ2-5
TGTGCCAGCAGTGAAGAGGGGAGGAGAGGACAGCACGCCTACGAGCAGTACTTC CASSEEGRRGQHAYEQYF few TRBV6-1 18 - TRBJ2-7
TGTGCCAGCAGGAAGAACAGGGCACCTGAAGCTTTCTTT CASRKNRAPEAFF many TRBV2 13 - TRBJ1-1
TGTGCCAGCAGCTTAGGTCAGGGAGAGTACAATCAGCCCCAGCATTTT CASSLGQGEYNQPQHF many TRBV7-9 16 - TRBJ1-5
TGTGCCTGGAGTGAACCCAACACTGAAGCTTTCTTT CAWSEPNTEAFF many TRBV30 12 - TRBJ1-1
TGCAGCGCCCAAGGGGGGAACGAGCAGTACTTC CSAQGGNEQYF many TRBV29-1 11 - TRBJ2-7
TGCAGCACCCGGACAGGGGGCAAAGAGACCCAGTACTTC CSTRTGGKETQYF many TRBV29-1 13 TRBD1 TRBJ2-5
TGTGCCAGCAGCTTGTACCAGGGATGGAGTGGCTACACCTTC CASSLYQGWSGYTF few TRBV5-8 14 - TRBJ1-2
TGTGCCAGCAGTTACAAAGTATCCCGGGAGCAGTACTTC CASSYKVSREQYF - TRBV6-5 13 - TRBJ2-7
TGTGCCAGCACCCCGTGGGGGGCGCAGAACTATGGCTACACCTTC CASTPWGAQNYGYTF many TRBV6-1 15 - TRBJ1-2
TGTGCCAGCAGCTTTGGGACAGGAAACAATCAGCCCCAGCATTTT CASSFGTGNNQPQHF - TRBV5-6 15 TRBD1 TRBJ1-5
TGTGCCAGCAGTGAACGGCACTACTCCTACGAGCAGTACTTC CASSERHYSYEQYF many TRBV2 14 - TRBJ2-7
TGTGCCTCCCAAGGACAATTCAATCAGCCCCAGCATTTT CASQGQFNQPQHF many TRBV28 13 - TRBJ1-5
TGTGCCAGCAGCCTCGGCGCTACAGGAAACACCATATATTTT CASSLGATGNTIYF many TRBV7-2 14 - TRBJ1-3
TGTGCCAGCAGTCCGTGGTCGAACACTGAAGCTTTCTTT CASSPWSNTEAFF once TRBV12-3/TRBV12-4 13 - TRBJ1-1
TGCAGTGCTACCAGGAGGAACACCGGGGAGCTGTTTTTT CSATRRNTGELFF many TRBV20-1 13 - TRBJ2-2
TGTGCCATCAGTTCCGGGACAGGGGCAGAGACCCAGTACTTC CAISSGTGAETQYF few TRBV10-3 14 TRBD1 TRBJ2-5
TGTGCCTGGATCCAGGGTGAAGCTTGCTTT CAWIQGEACF few TRBV30 10 - TRBJ1-1
TGCGCCAGCAGTGCGGCCTGGCTCTTCTACGAGCAGTACTTC CASSAAWLFYEQYF many TRBV10-1 14 - TRBJ2-7
TGCAGTGCTAGATTGGGGACTAGAGACACCGGGGAGCTGTTTTTT CSARLGTRDTGELFF - TRBV20-1 15 TRBD2 TRBJ2-2
TGTGCCAGCTCACAGGCGGGGGTACAAGAGACCCAGTACTTC CASSQAGVQETQYF many TRBV18 14 TRBD2 TRBJ2-5
TGTGCCAGCAGCTTAGCACAGGACAGGGGCGCACCCCTCCACTTT CASSLAQDRGAPLHF many TRBV7-9 15 TRBD1 TRBJ1-6
TGTGCCAGCAGTGTGGGGACAGTTGAAGCTTTCTTT CASSVGTVEAFF many TRBV6-1 12 TRBD1 TRBJ1-1
TGTGCCTGGAACCCCGGACAGGGGCCGACAGGCTACACCTTC CAWNPGQGPTGYTF few TRBV30 14 TRBD1 TRBJ1-2
TGTGCCACGGGGGCGGCTAGCGGGGACACCTACGAGCAGTACTTC CATGAASGDTYEQYF many TRBV10-3 15 TRBD2 TRBJ2-7
TGTGCCACCAGCAGGGCAGGGGGCGTAAAAACGGAGCAGTACTTC CATSRAGGVKTEQYF - TRBV15 15 TRBD1 TRBJ2-7
TGTGCCAGCAGGCCGTCTAGCGGGGGGCTGGGAGGCGAGCAGTACTTC CASRPSSGGLGGEQYF many TRBV2 16 TRBD2 TRBJ2-7
TGTGCCAGCAGCCTCTACCGACAGCTTACCACTGAAGCTTTCTTT CASSLYRQLTTEAFF many TRBV13 15 - TRBJ1-1
TGTGCCAGCAGCCAGGCGACCGAGACCCAGTACTTC CASSQATETQYF many TRBV7-2 12 - TRBJ2-5
TGTGCCAGCAGTTTAGGGACAGGGAGCGTCGAGCAGTACTTC CASSLGTGSVEQYF many TRBV28 14 TRBD1 TRBJ2-7
TGTGCCAGCAGCCAAGACGCGGTGGGGTTTCGAGAGACCCAGTACTTC CASSQDAVGFRETQYF few TRBV3-1 16 - TRBJ2-5
TGCAGCGTTGTAATTAGGGGGGACAGGACGTCTCTCCTTGAAGAGACCCAGTACTTC CSVVIRGDRTSLLEETQYF - TRBV29-1 19 TRBD1 TRBJ2-5
TGTGCCGCTTCCGGGACCCTTCGCTATGGCTACACCTTC CAASGTLRYGYTF many TRBV10-3 13 - TRBJ1-2
TGTGCCAGCAGTTACCGAACAGGGGGACACCTCCACTTT CASSYRTGGHLHF many TRBV6-5 13 TRBD1 TRBJ1-6
TGTGCCAGCAGCCCGGGGACGTCCGCCTACGAGCAGTACTTC CASSPGTSAYEQYF many TRBV6-5 14 - TRBJ2-7